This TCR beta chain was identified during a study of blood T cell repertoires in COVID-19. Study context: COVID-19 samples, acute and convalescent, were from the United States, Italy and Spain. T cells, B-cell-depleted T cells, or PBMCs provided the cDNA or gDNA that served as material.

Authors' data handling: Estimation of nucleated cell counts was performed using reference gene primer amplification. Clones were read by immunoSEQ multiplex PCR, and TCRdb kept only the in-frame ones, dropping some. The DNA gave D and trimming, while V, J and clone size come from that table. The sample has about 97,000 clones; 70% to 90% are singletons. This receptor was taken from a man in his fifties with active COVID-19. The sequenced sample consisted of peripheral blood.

Here the CDR3 reads CASSRTRIDTQYF. The CDR3 bases are TGTGCCAGCAGCCGGACTAGAATAGATACGCAGTATTTT. The rearrangement uses TRBV7-2 and TRBJ2-3, with TRBD2 matching 7 bases. CDR3 length equals 13 residues. V shed 5 bases, J shed 5 bases, and the junction held 4 bases outside the gene matches. Germline V gene data show CDR1 as SGHTA and CDR2 as FQGNSA.